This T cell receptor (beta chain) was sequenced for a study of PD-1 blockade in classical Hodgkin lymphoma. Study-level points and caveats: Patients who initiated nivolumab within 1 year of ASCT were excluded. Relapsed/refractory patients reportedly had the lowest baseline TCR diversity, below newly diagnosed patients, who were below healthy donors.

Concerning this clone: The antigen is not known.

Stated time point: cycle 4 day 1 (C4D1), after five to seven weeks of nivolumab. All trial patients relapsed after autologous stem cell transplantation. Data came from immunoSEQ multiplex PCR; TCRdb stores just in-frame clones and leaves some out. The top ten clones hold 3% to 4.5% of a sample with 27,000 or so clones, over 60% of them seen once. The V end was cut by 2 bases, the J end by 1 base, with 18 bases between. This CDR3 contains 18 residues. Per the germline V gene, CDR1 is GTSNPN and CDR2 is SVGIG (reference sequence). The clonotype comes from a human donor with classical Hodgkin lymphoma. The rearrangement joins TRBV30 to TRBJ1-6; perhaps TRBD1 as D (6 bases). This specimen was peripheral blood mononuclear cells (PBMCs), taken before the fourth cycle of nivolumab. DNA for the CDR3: TGTGCCTGGAGTCCACAGGGCAGGGGTATTTCCTATAATTCACCCCTCCACTTT. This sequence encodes CAWSPQGRGISYNSPLHF.